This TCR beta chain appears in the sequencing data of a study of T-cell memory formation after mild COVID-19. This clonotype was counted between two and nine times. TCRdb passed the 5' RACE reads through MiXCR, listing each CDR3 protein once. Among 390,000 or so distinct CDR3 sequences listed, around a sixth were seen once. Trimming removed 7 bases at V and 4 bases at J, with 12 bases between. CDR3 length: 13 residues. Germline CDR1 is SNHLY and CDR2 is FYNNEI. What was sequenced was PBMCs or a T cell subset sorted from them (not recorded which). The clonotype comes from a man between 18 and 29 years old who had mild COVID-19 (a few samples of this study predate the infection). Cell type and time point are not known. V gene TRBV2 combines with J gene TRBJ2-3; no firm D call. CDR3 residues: CASTRSVADTQYF. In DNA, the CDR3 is TGTGCCAGCACTCGCTCGGTCGCAGATACGCAGTATTTT.